One and the same sample provided the 31 T cell receptor beta chains below, sequenced in a study of T cell clones after liver transplantation. Sequencing used immunoSEQ multiplex PCR; TCRdb keeps in-frame clones, though not all of them. The sample lists fewer than 25,000 clones; approximately 88% were seen once. Sequenced here: CD8+ T cells from blood, sampled before liver transplant. The origin of the receptors is a human donor who received a liver transplant.

The rearrangement links TRBV28 to TRBJ2-5, with 7 bases lining up with TRBD1. V trimming: 4 bases; J trimming: 5 bases; junction bases outside the gene matches: 19. The CDR3 has 18 amino acids. Germline loops: CDR1 MDHEN, CDR2 SYDVKM. The CDR3 sequence is CASSSLQGTQIPWETQYF. The DNA of the CDR3 is TGTGCCAGCAGTTCCTTACAGGGGACGCAGATCCCATGGGAGACCCAGTACTTC.

The V gene is TRBV4-1, the J gene TRBJ2-5; possible D gene TRBD1, 5 bases. V lost 0 bases and J lost 2, with 10 bases in between. Germline CDR1 reads MGHRA; CDR2 reads YSYEKL. The CDR3 is 15 residues long. The CDR3: CASSQDGRQQETQYF. The DNA of the CDR3 is TGCGCCAGCAGCCAAGATGGTAGACAGCAAGAGACCCAGTACTTC.

J is TRBJ2-1 and V is TRBV9, with D possibly TRBD2 on 6 matching bases. The CDR3 sequence is 16 residues long. Germline V gives CDR1 SGDLS, CDR2 YYNGEE. Trimming shortened V by 1 base and J by 3 bases, and 14 bases separated the two germline ends. The CDR3 coding sequence is TGTGCCAGCAGCGTATTCGGCCGGGACTTCTACAATGAGCAGTTCTTC. Encoded protein: CASSVFGRDFYNEQFF. The complete variable domain, with remaining parts taken from reference TRBV9 and TRBJ2-1, reads DSGVTQTPKHLITATGQRVTLRCSPRSGDLSVYWYQQSLDQGLQFLIQYYNGEERAKGNILERFSAQQFPDLHSELNLSSLELGDSALYFCASSVFGRDFYNEQFFGPGTRLTVL.

The chain employs TRBV7-9 and TRBJ2-7, with 9 bases identical to TRBD1. CDR3 length equals 13 residues. V gave up 4 bases and J gave up 6 bases; unmatched junction bases: 4. The germline V gene has CDR1 SEHNR and CDR2 FQNEAQ (reference sequence). CDR3 residues: CASSWGDRAEQYF. In nucleotides, the CDR3 is TGTGCCAGCAGCTGGGGGGACAGGGCCGAGCAGTACTTC.

This rearrangement joins TRBV10-3 to TRBJ2-1, with D tentatively TRBD1 (5 bases). The germline V gene encodes CDR1 ENHRY and CDR2 SYGVKD. The V gene lost 0 bases and the J gene lost 10 bases, with 13 bases spanning the gap. There are 14 residues in the CDR3. This CDR3 is CAISESEGAQEQFF. The CDR3 coding sequence is TGTGCCATCAGTGAGTCGGAAGGGGCCCAAGAGCAGTTCTTC.

The rearrangement links TRBV11-2 to TRBJ2-1; 9 nucleotides match TRBD2. Germline assignment: CDR1 SGHAT and CDR2 FQNNGV. V trimming: 6 bases; J trimming: 8 bases; junction bases outside the gene matches: 14. This CDR3 is built from 16 residues. CDR3 DNA sequence: TGTGCCAGCAGTTTTGGGGCGGGAGGGCCTTTGGATGAGCAGTTCTTC. As protein: CASSFGAGGPLDEQFF.

This chain joins TRBV7-9 and TRBJ2-7; the D gene is possibly TRBD1 (6 bases). The V and J ends lost 10 bases and 6 bases respectively, with 16 bases between them. Germline V lookup: CDR1 SEHNR, CDR2 FQNEAQ (reference sequence). The CDR3 is 12 amino acids. The DNA for the CDR3 is TGTGCCACAGAGGACAGTCCGGGCGAGCAGTACTTC. It encodes CATEDSPGEQYF.

The rearrangement uses TRBV28 and TRBJ2-7; 7 bases map to TRBD2. The germline V gene encodes CDR1 MDHEN and CDR2 SYDVKM. The CDR3 covers 16 residues. Trimming removed 2 bases from V and 0 bases from J; junction bases left unmatched: 7. CDR3 region: CASSLMAGARSYEQYF. In nucleotides, the CDR3 is TGTGCCAGCAGTTTAATGGCGGGAGCCCGCTCCTACGAGCAGTACTTC.

V gene TRBV5-6 combines with J gene TRBJ1-6, with 7 bases that match TRBD1. CDR3 size: 17 residues. J gave up 6 bases and V 0 bases, and 9 bases lay outside the gene matches. Germline V lookup: CDR1 SGHDT, CDR2 YYEEEE. The CDR3 here is CASSLGDSLPINSPLHF. CDR3 sequence (DNA): TGTGCCAGCAGCTTGGGGGACAGTCTCCCGATTAATTCACCCCTCCACTTT.

V is TRBV4-1 and J is TRBJ2-7; D is possibly TRBD2 (5 bases). Germline CDR1 MGHRA, CDR2 YSYEKL. The CDR3 runs to 15 residues. V shed 4 bases and J shed 0 bases, with 13 bases lying between them. The CDR3 loop is CASSLRELSSYEQYF. CDR3 sequence (DNA): TGCGCCAGCAGCCTGAGGGAGTTGAGCTCCTACGAGCAGTACTTC.

V gene TRBV28 combines with J gene TRBJ1-5; a weak D match, TRBD1 (6 bases). V gave up 5 bases and J gave up 7 bases, with 15 bases separating them. The CDR3 has 14 residues. The germline V gene encodes CDR1 MDHEN and CDR2 SYDVKM. The CDR3 DNA sequence: TGTGCCAGCAGTCCAAGGGGGGTGGGGCAGCCCCAGCATTTT. Encoded protein: CASSPRGVGQPQHF.

The chain recombines TRBV12-2 with TRBJ1-2. TRBV12-2 is tagged as a pseudogene. The CDR3 has 17 residues. CDR3 residues: CASRCATTPRKIYGYTF. The CDR3 DNA sequence: TGTGCAAGTCGCTGTGCCACGACTCCACGAAAGATCTATGGCTACACCTTC.

The chain combines TRBV28 with TRBJ1-1, with D perhaps matching TRBD1 (5 bases). Germline CDR1 is MDHEN and CDR2 is SYDVKM. V dropped 3 bases and J dropped 4 bases, with 12 bases sitting between them. The CDR3 covers 14 residues. CDR3 protein: CASSFGWGSTEAFF. CDR3 sequence (DNA): TGTGCCAGCAGTTTTGGTTGGGGGAGCACTGAAGCTTTCTTT.

The rearrangement links TRBV27 to TRBJ2-2; the D is unclear. Trimming took 2 bases from V and 4 from J, leaving 2 bases between them. The CDR3 covers 12 residues. In germline, CDR1 is MNHEY, CDR2 SMNVEV (reference sequence). CDR3 loop: CASSLSTGELFF. CDR3 bases: TGTGCCAGCAGTTTAAGCACCGGGGAGCTGTTTTTT.

There are a few counts of this clone. The V gene is TRBV11-2, the J gene TRBJ2-3; D unclear. From germline, CDR1 is SGHAT and CDR2 FQNNGV. CDR3 length: 15 residues. Trimming removed 1 base from V and 3 bases from J, with 11 bases in between. The CDR3 loop reads CASSLGRFKTDTQYF. CDR3 DNA sequence: TGTGCCAGCAGCTTAGGACGGTTTAAAACAGATACGCAGTATTTT.

V usage is TRBV5-1 and J usage is TRBJ1-5; TRBD1 matches 11 bases. Germline V CDR1 and CDR2: SGHRS, YFSETQ. The CDR3 contains 16 residues. V lost 5 bases, J lost 2 bases, and 6 bases stayed unmatched. CDR3: CASSSGTGGGNQPQHF. In DNA, the CDR3 is TGCGCCAGCAGTTCCGGGACAGGGGGGGGCAATCAGCCCCAGCATTTT. Variable domain in full (rest from reference TRBV5-1 and TRBJ1-5): KAGVTQTPRYLIKTRGQQVTLSCSPISGHRSVSWYQQTPGQGLQFLFEYFSETQRNKGNFPGRFSGRQFSNSRSEMNVSTLELGDSALYLCASSSGTGGGNQPQHFGDGTRLSIL.

The V call is TRBV4-1, the J call TRBJ2-7; 8 nucleotides match TRBD1. The length of the CDR3 is 13 residues. Germline V gene data show CDR1 as MGHRA and CDR2 as YSYEKL. The junction had 2 bases not matched to a gene; V was cut back by 4 bases and J by 3 bases. In DNA, the CDR3 is TGCGCCAGCAGCCCGACAGGGGACTACGAGCAGTACTTC. Protein: CASSPTGDYEQYF.

The count of this clone is one. The chain recombines TRBV9 with TRBJ2-1; weak D call: TRBD2 (5 bases). CDR3 length: 16 amino acids. Germline lookup yields CDR1 SGDLS and CDR2 YYNGEE. Trimming stripped 4 bases from V and 0 bases from J, with 14 bases between. CDR3 sequence reads: CASSPRTAGSYNEQFF. CDR3 DNA sequence: TGTGCCAGCAGCCCCAGGACCGCGGGCTCCTACAATGAGCAGTTCTTC.

This clone was observed a handful of times. V usage is TRBV28 and J usage is TRBJ2-1; D is undetermined. CDR1 and CDR2 from the germline V gene are MDHEN and SYDVKM. The CDR3 has 14 residues. The V gene lost 7 bases and the J gene lost 10 bases, with 20 bases spanning the gap. Here the CDR3 DNA reads TGTGCCAGCACCGTGTGGTTGGGCGCAAGGGAGCAGTTCTTC. As protein: CASTVWLGAREQFF.

This chain joins TRBV29-1 and TRBJ2-1, with 7 bases that match TRBD2. V shed 6 bases and J 9 bases; nucleotides not matched to a gene: 20. The CDR3 spans 16 residues. Germline-derived CDR1 and CDR2 are SQVTM and ANQGSEA. CDR3 nucleotides: TGCAGCGTCCACCCCTGGGGGGAGGGCTTTCTAGGTGAGCAGTTCTTC. This sequence encodes CSVHPWGEGFLGEQFF.

The chain links TRBV1 to TRBJ2-3; TRBD2 is the table's D call and was not checked against the DNA. TRBV1 is a documented pseudogene. This CDR3 has 13 amino acids. DNA of the CDR3: TGCACCAGCAGCCAAGAGGGAGTAGGTACGCAGTATTTT. This gives the protein CTSSQEGVGTQYF.

The chain links TRBV5-6 to TRBJ1-1, with D possibly being TRBD1 (6 bases). V dropped 4 bases and J dropped 5 bases, with 18 bases sitting between them. The CDR3 runs to 15 residues. The germline V gene encodes CDR1 SGHDT and CDR2 YYEEEE. The CDR3 nucleotides read TGTGCCAGCAGCCGATTCATCGAGGGGGGAACTGAAGCTTTCTTT. Translated: CASSRFIEGGTEAFF.

The chain employs TRBV15 and TRBJ2-2; 7 bases fit TRBD2. V shed 3 bases, J shed 4 bases, and the junction held 5 bases outside the gene matches. Germline V gene sequence: CDR1 LNHNV, CDR2 YYDKDF (reference sequence). The CDR3 length is 15 residues. In nucleotides, the CDR3 is TGTGCCACCAGCAGGAGGGAGGGAACCACCGGGGAGCTGTTTTTT. Protein product: CATSRREGTTGELFF.

The CDR3 DNA is TGTGCCAGCATTTTCCACTCTGGAAACACCATATATTTT. Translation: CASIFHSGNTIYF. The chain couples TRBV27 to TRBJ1-3, with no clear D. The CDR3 consists of 13 residues. The germline V and J ends were trimmed by 7 bases and 0 bases, with 7 bases remaining between them. CDR1 is MNHEY and CDR2 is SMNVEV in the germline V gene (reference sequence).

The rearrangement links TRBV7-9 to TRBJ1-2; D gene ambiguous. The length of the CDR3 is 12 residues. V dropped 2 bases and J dropped 4 bases, with 5 bases sitting between them. Germline V gene data show CDR1 as SEHNR and CDR2 as FQNEAQ (reference sequence). The CDR3 protein is CASSLQSYGYTF. The CDR3 DNA sequence: TGTGCCAGCAGCTTACAGTCCTATGGCTACACCTTC.

The chain carries TRBV4-1 and TRBJ2-2; weak D call: TRBD1 (6 bases). Trimming removed 4 bases at V and 5 bases at J, with 11 bases between. CDR1 is MGHRA, CDR2 YSYEKL, per germline. The CDR3 is 14 residues long. The CDR3 spells CASSRQAPTGELFF. CDR3 nucleotide sequence: TGCGCCAGCAGCCGACAGGCCCCTACCGGGGAGCTGTTTTTT.

The chain recombines TRBV7-9 with TRBJ2-5; D not certain. Germline V CDR1 and CDR2: SEHNR, FQNEAQ (reference sequence). The CDR3 runs 13 residues. The V gene lost 4 bases and the J gene lost 5 bases, with 11 bases spanning the gap. CDR3: CASSSPGRETQYF. The CDR3 DNA follows: TGTGCCAGCAGCTCGCCTGGTAGGGAGACCCAGTACTTC.

This clone appeared a few times. The chain couples TRBV28 to TRBJ2-5; D unclear. V lost 6 bases and J 4 bases, leaving 15 bases between the germline ends. This CDR3 has 14 amino acids. Germline V gives CDR1 MDHEN, CDR2 SYDVKM. The CDR3 loop reads CASSTTKVLETQYF. The DNA of the CDR3 is TGTGCCAGCAGCACGACCAAGGTCTTAGAGACCCAGTACTTC.

This clone came up once. The chain has TRBV5-4 and TRBJ2-3; 9 nucleotides line up with TRBD2. The junction had 5 bases not matched to a gene; V was cut back by 0 bases and J by 3 bases. The CDR3 spans 16 residues. Germline V CDR1 and CDR2: SGHNT, YYREEE (reference sequence). The CDR3 nucleotides read TGTGCCAGCAGCTTGGAAGCGGGAGGTATGACAGATACGCAGTATTTT. Amino acid sequence: CASSLEAGGMTDTQYF.

V gene TRBV4-2 combines with J gene TRBJ2-3; D remains ambiguous. The ends were cut back, 1 base at V and 5 bases at J, with 13 bases in the middle. There are 15 residues in the CDR3. CDR1 is LGHNA, CDR2 YNFKEQ, per germline. In DNA form, the CDR3 reads TGTGCCAGCAGCCAAGGTAGAGGTCTCCTAGATACGCAGTATTTT. This codes for CASSQGRGLLDTQYF.

This chain joins TRBV27 and TRBJ1-5; tentative D call: TRBD1 (5 bases). V lost 1 base and J 4 bases, leaving 14 bases between the germline ends. CDR1 MNHEY and CDR2 SMNVEV come from the germline V gene (reference sequence). CDR3 length: 16 amino acids. The CDR3 sequence: CASSLYGGLFNQPQHF. As DNA, the CDR3 is TGTGCCAGCAGTTTATATGGGGGACTGTTTAATCAGCCCCAGCATTTT.